A single sample is the source of the 3 T cell receptor beta chains below, sequenced in a study of Graves' ophthalmopathy and Graves' hyperthyroidism. RNA transcripts yielded amplified TCR beta CDR3 regions. In the first round, RT-PCR was carried out with HTBI primers, and a multiplex PCR formed the second round. One entry per CDR3 protein results from TCRdb running MiXCR on the multiplex PCR reads. The sample includes 20,000 to 30,000 distinct CDR3 sequences, approximately 48% of them seen just once. Sample: peripheral blood. These receptors were collected from an adult woman with stable Graves' hyperthyroidism.

V gene TRBV20-1 combines with J gene TRBJ2-7; 14 positions match TRBD2. The J segment lost 2 bases and the V segment lost 2 bases, leaving 5 bases of the junction unmatched. The V gene's germline CDR1 is DFQATT and CDR2 SNEGSKA (reference sequence). The CDR3 runs 16 residues. The CDR3 nucleotides read TGCAGTGCTAGACCCCGGACTAGCGGGAGGACCTACGAGCAGTACTTC. The encoded protein is CSARPRTSGRTYEQYF.

In its sample, this clonotype was seen many times. V is TRBV27 and J is TRBJ2-2; TRBD2 agrees at 8 bases. Losses at the gene ends were 11 bases for V and 3 bases for J; bases not matched to a gene: 14. The germline CDR1 and CDR2 sequences are MNHEY and SMNVEV (reference sequence). The CDR3 loop spans 16 amino acids. In nucleotides, the CDR3 is TGTGCCGGACGAAAACAAGCGGGAGCGTACACCGGGGAGCTGTTTTTT. This codes for CAGRKQAGAYTGELFF.

This clonotype is labeled medium-sized (0.01 to 0.1%). The J gene is TRBJ2-2, the V gene TRBV19; no firm D call. Deletions cut 3 bases from V and 4 bases from J, with 6 bases between. The CDR3 loop spans 13 amino acids. Germline assignment: CDR1 LNHDA and CDR2 SQIVND (reference sequence). The CDR3 DNA follows: TGTGCCAGTAGTATGTGGACCACCGGGGAGCTGTTTTTT. Translation gives CASSMWTTGELFF.